Sequencing of this TCR beta chain was carried out in a study of vaccination effects on CD4 cells after COVID-19. Study background: ViraFEST used viral peptide pools to expand antigen-specific CD4+ T cells before sequencing. The study's findings and limits: In the study, convalescent patients were few, and early post-infection timepoints were absent. Among infection- and vaccine-induced clones, marked clonal contraction occurred late after vaccination.

The data were produced by immunoSEQ multiplex PCR, yet TCRdb's version contains in-frame clones alone and is incomplete. Of tens of thousands of clones detected, approximately 80% appear once; the ten largest clones hold just over 3%. CD4+ T cell isolation took place after 10 days of culture. Absence of prior SARS-CoV-2 infection characterized the vaccine recipients, who showed negative nucleocapsid antibodies. The CDR3 has 15 amino acids. Trimming took off 6 bases at V and 0 bases at J, with 13 bases between the two ends. CDR1 is MNHEY and CDR2 is SVGAGI in the germline V gene. Comment on this clone: The antigen remains undetermined.

This chain links TRBV6-5 with TRBJ2-3; TRBD2 is a possible D gene (5 bases). The specimen was CD4+ T cells from PBMCs cultured without peptide, collected before COVID-19 vaccination. This TCR came from a human donor who received a COVID-19 vaccine. Here the CDR3 reads CASSWTGASTDTQYF. The DNA for the CDR3 is TGTGCCAGCAGCTGGACTGGCGCTAGCACAGATACGCAGTATTTT.